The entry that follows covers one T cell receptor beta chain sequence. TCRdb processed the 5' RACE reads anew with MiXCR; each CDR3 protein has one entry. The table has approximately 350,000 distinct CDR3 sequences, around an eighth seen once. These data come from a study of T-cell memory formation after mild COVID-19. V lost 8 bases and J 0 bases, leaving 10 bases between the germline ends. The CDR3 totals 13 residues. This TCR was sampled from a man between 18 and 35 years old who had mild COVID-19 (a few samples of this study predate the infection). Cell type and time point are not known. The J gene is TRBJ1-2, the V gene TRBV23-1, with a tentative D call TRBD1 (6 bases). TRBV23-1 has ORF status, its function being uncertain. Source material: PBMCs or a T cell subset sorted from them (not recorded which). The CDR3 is CASGQQANYGYTF. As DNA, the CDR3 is TGCGCCAGCGGACAGCAAGCTAACTATGGCTACACCTTC.